This T cell receptor (beta chain) was found in a study of blood T cell repertoires in COVID-19. As for the study in general: Samples taken during acute and convalescent COVID-19 were collected in the United States, Italy and Spain. PBMCs, B-cell-depleted T cells, or T cells were the source of the cDNA or gDNA that made up the material.

Only in-frame clones appear in the TCRdb table, and some are missing; sequencing was by immunoSEQ multiplex PCR. The sample lists roughly 260,000 clones; roughly 88% were seen once. Germline loops: CDR1 SGHDN, CDR2 FVKESK. The CDR3 is made up of 16 amino acids. The junction had 14 bases not matched to a gene; V was cut back by 5 bases and J by 6 bases. The study recruited people aged roughly 18 to 100 years across more than 20 US areas. Each participant's cohort was designated according to participant-reported clinical history. Material for sequencing was PBMCs or T cells enriched from blood (not recorded which). V and J are TRBV14 and TRBJ1-2; 8 positions match TRBD1. The sequence was collected from a woman aged 50 to 65 who had recovered from COVID-19. CDR3 sequence: CASSLIRDRRSDGYTF. In DNA, the CDR3 is TGTGCCAGCAGCTTAATAAGGGACAGGCGGAGCGATGGCTACACCTTC.